One TCR beta chain is described in this entry. The antigen remains undetermined. Germline assignment: CDR1 WNHNN and CDR2 SYGVQD (reference sequence). CDR3 length equals 12 residues. Trimming removed 4 bases from V and 6 bases from J, with 10 bases in between. Unexposed donor CD4+ T cells date from about 2011-2018, before the COVID-19 pandemic. After around nine days of culture, CD4+ T cells were isolated. The protocol was immunoSEQ multiplex PCR, while the TCRdb copy is restricted to in-frame clones and leaves out a portion. This table holds more than 15,000 clones, approximately 75% found once. The record originates from a study of CD4 T cells in relation to SARS-CoV-2 and coronaviruses. Broader study findings: Roughly 65% of donors had memory CD4+ clonotypes crossrecognizing SARS-CoV-2 and common cold coronavirus spike.

The sample taken for sequencing was CD4+ T cells from PBMCs, cultured in vitro. This clonotype was obtained from a human donor in good health. The chain has TRBV10-1 and TRBJ2-7; D is ambiguous. The CDR3 nucleotides are TGCGCCAGCAGTGGCGGACGCGGCGAGCAGTACTTC. Amino acid sequence: CASSGGRGEQYF.